Here is one T cell receptor (beta chain) with its context. Per the study methods: Nucleated cell counts were estimated from reference gene primer amplification. Repertoires were generated with immunoSEQ multiplex PCR, while TCRdb's copy carries only in-frame clones and drops some. V, J and clone size reflect that table, while D and trimming were determined from the DNA. This table holds nearly 250,000 clones, around 86% found once. This CDR3 region has 14 residues. The V and J ends lost 8 bases and 4 bases respectively, with 15 bases between them. Germline V gene sequence: CDR1 LNHDA, CDR2 SQIVND (reference sequence). The entry originates in a study of blood T cell repertoires in COVID-19. Study context: Specimens from acute and convalescent COVID-19 originated in the United States, Italy and Spain. PBMCs, B-cell-depleted T cells, or T cells provided the cDNA or gDNA that made up the material.

V usage is TRBV19 and J usage is TRBJ2-1, with D possibly matching TRBD2 (7 bases). The origin of this receptor is an older woman who had recovered from COVID-19. The sample consisted of peripheral blood. CDR3 nucleotides: TGTGCCAGTGCTTTGCGGGGGCCTTACAATGAGCAGTTCTTC. Encoded protein: CASALRGPYNEQFF.